This TCR beta chain was retrieved from a study of T cell responses to AZD1222 COVID-19 vaccine. Study-level background: The study pooled second doses at about 4 or about 12 weeks. Notes on the study in general: No day 14 peak samples; only post-peak repertoires were characterized. Recipients of AZD1222 seropositive at baseline numbered only 6 or 7.

Turning to this clone: Its target is not known.

CDR3 length: 16 residues. Germline lookup yields CDR1 SGHDN and CDR2 FVKESK. The germline V and J ends were trimmed by 1 base and 4 bases, with 16 bases remaining between them. Profiled with immunoSEQ multiplex PCR; TCRdb holds only in-frame clones, not every one. Of about 96,000 clones in the sample, 70% to 90% were seen once. Material: peripheral blood, obtained on day 0 of AZD1222 vaccination. The clonotype comes from an adult in good health. V usage is TRBV14 and J usage is TRBJ2-5, with D tentatively TRBD1 or TRBD2 (5 bases each). CDR3 in DNA: TGTGCCAGCAGCCAAGGGCTCTGGGACGGCGGAGAGACCCAGTACTTC. Its translation is CASSQGLWDGGETQYF.